Shown below are 15 T cell receptor beta chains from a single sample sequenced in a study of spatial heterogeneity in lung cancer. As to time point: blood at routine non-recurrence follow-up after resection. In each case, whole RNA from tumor, nontumor lung or frozen PBMC was sequenced unsorted. One entry per CDR3 protein results from TCRdb running MiXCR on the 5' RACE reads. The sample lists some 120,000 distinct CDR3 sequences, 12% seen once, with roughly 15% in the top ten. The source material was PBMCs, sampled at follow-up. These receptors were taken from a male donor with early-stage non-small cell lung cancer.

The chain employs TRBV20-1 and TRBJ1-5; D is possibly TRBD1 (5 bases). The CDR3 length is 13 residues. V was pared by 4 bases and J by 3 bases, with 10 bases between. CDR1 and CDR2 from the germline V gene are DFQATT and SNEGSKA (reference sequence). The CDR3: CSAIDSFNQPQHF. The CDR3 DNA sequence: TGCAGTGCTATCGACAGCTTCAATCAGCCCCAGCATTTT.

The chain joins TRBV5-1 to TRBJ2-4; TRBD2 might be the D (6 bases). This CDR3 spans 15 amino acids. Trimming removed 4 bases from V and 0 bases from J, with 11 bases in between. The germline CDR1 and CDR2 sequences are SGHRS and YFSETQ. CDR3 region: CASSPGLEAKNIQYF. CDR3 bases: TGCGCCAGCAGCCCGGGACTTGAAGCCAAAAACATTCAGTACTTC.

This rearrangement joins TRBV30 to TRBJ1-2; possible D gene TRBD1, 5 bases. The V gene's germline CDR1 is GTSNPN and CDR2 SVGIG (reference sequence). The CDR3 loop spans 13 amino acids. Trimming removed 0 bases from V and 7 bases from J, with 12 bases in between. CDR3: CAWSVPRGAGYTF. CDR3 DNA sequence: TGTGCCTGGAGTGTTCCGCGGGGCGCTGGCTACACCTTC.

In this sample, this clonotype turned up a few times. The chain employs TRBV2 and TRBJ2-3; TRBD2 matches 8 bases. Germline CDR1 and CDR2: SNHLY and FYNNEI. The junction had 9 bases not matched to a gene; V was cut back by 1 base and J by 9 bases. This CDR3 contains 15 residues. The CDR3 protein is CASSEEAGAPMTQYF. The DNA for the CDR3 is TGTGCCAGCAGTGAAGAAGCGGGGGCTCCCATGACGCAGTATTTT.

The V gene is TRBV25-1, the J gene TRBJ2-3, with D possibly called TRBD1 or TRBD2 (5 bases each). Germline CDR1 reads MGHDK; CDR2 reads SYGVNS. The CDR3 length is 13 residues. Trimming removed 0 bases from V and 12 bases from J, with 13 bases in between. The CDR3 sequence: CASSEYERGTQYF. The CDR3 DNA is TGTGCCAGCAGTGAATATGAACGGGGCACACAGTATTTT.

This chain uses TRBV2 with TRBJ1-5; D remains ambiguous. The CDR3 sequence is 11 residues long. V was clipped by 6 bases and J by 9 bases, with 9 bases between them. Germline V gene data show CDR1 as SNHLY and CDR2 as FYNNEI. CDR3 amino acids: CASRMTGPQHF. The DNA of the CDR3 is TGTGCCAGCAGGATGACTGGGCCCCAGCATTTT.

This clonotype was observed at least ten times. The chain carries TRBV7-2 and TRBJ2-1; D is perhaps TRBD1 (5 bases). The CDR3 totals 17 residues. The germline V gene has CDR1 SGHTA and CDR2 FQGNSA. Trimming left V 4 bases short and J 9 bases short, with 25 bases between. The CDR3 reads CASSWARSGRAKGEQFF. The CDR3 DNA follows: TGTGCCAGCAGCTGGGCCCGAAGTGGCAGGGCCAAGGGTGAGCAGTTCTTC. The full variable domain, its missing parts supplied by reference TRBV7-2 and TRBJ2-1, is GAGVSQSPSNKVTEKGKDVELRCDPISGHTALYWYRQSLGQGLEFLIYFQGNSAPDKSGLPSDRFSAERTGGSVSTLTIQRTQQEDSAVYLCASSWARSGRAKGEQFFGPGTRLTVL.

This clonotype was seen only a few times. V gene TRBV2 combines with J gene TRBJ2-1, with a weak D call TRBD2 (6 bases). V lost 6 bases and J lost 7, with 19 bases in between. This CDR3 contains 15 residues. CDR1 SNHLY and CDR2 FYNNEI come from the germline V gene. CDR3 DNA: TGTGCCAGCAGGCCGCAGGGACTCGGTGGTAATGAGCAGTTCTTC. Translating it yields CASRPQGLGGNEQFF.

There are a few counts of this clonotype. V and J are TRBV6-1 and TRBJ1-1, with unresolved D. Trimming removed 3 bases from V and 2 bases from J, with 10 bases in between. The CDR3 consists of 14 residues. CDR1 and CDR2 from the germline V gene are MNHNS and SASEGT. This CDR3 is CASSDGQANTEAFF. CDR3 bases: TGTGCCAGCAGTGACGGCCAGGCAAACACTGAAGCTTTCTTT.

The sample holds a few counts of this clonotype. V is TRBV5-1 and J is TRBJ2-3, with a tentative D call TRBD1 (6 bases). The CDR3 runs 14 residues. The germline V gene encodes CDR1 SGHRS and CDR2 YFSETQ. V was pared by 3 bases and J by 1 base, with 9 bases between. In nucleotides, the CDR3 is TGCGCCAGCAGCTCACGACAGGGCACAGATACGCAGTATTTT. Residues: CASSSRQGTDTQYF.

The rearrangement links TRBV5-6 to TRBJ1-3; D is uncertain. The CDR3 spans 18 residues. Germline V CDR1 and CDR2: SGHDT, YYEEEE. The V and J ends lost 0 bases and 1 base respectively, with 17 bases between them. In DNA, the CDR3 is TGTGCCAGCAGCTTGGCCTCCGTTGTCTACGTTTCTGGAAACACCATATATTTT. Protein: CASSLASVVYVSGNTIYF.

This clonotype was seen only a few times. The chain couples TRBV6-2 or TRBV6-3 to TRBJ1-1, with 9 bases that match TRBD1. The trim removed 6 bases at V and 5 bases at J, leaving 10 bases unmatched. Germline CDR1 and CDR2: MNHEY and SVGEGT. The CDR3 is 15 residues long. CDR3 DNA sequence: TGTGCCAGCAGAAGCCACGGGACAGGGAGAACTGAAGCTTTCTTT. The encoded protein is CASRSHGTGRTEAFF.

The J gene is TRBJ1-2, the V gene TRBV7-9; tentatively, D is TRBD1 (6 bases). The CDR3 extends over 16 amino acids. CDR1 is SEHNR and CDR2 is FQNEAQ in the germline V gene (reference sequence). Trimming removed 10 bases at V and 7 bases at J, with 28 bases between. In nucleotides, the CDR3 is TGTGCCAACCACTCCGGACTGGATGGGGGGCACTCTGGCTACACCTTC. Translation: CANHSGLDGGHSGYTF.

This clonotype was counted between two and nine times. CDR3 sequence (DNA): TGCGCCAGCAGCCAGAGTCGGGATTGGAATGAAAAACTGTTTTTT. It is translated as CASSQSRDWNEKLFF. This rearrangement joins TRBV4-3 to TRBJ1-4, with D unclear. The CDR3 length is 15 residues. Germline assignment: CDR1 LGHNA and CDR2 YSLEER. Trimming shortened V by 3 bases and J by 5 bases, and 13 bases separated the two germline ends.

This clonotype showed up just a few times. The rearrangement uses TRBV5-1 and TRBJ2-5; 8 positions agree with TRBD1. CDR3 length: 15 residues. Trimming at V came to 0 bases and at J to 4 bases, leaving 5 bases not matched to a gene. CDR1 and CDR2 from the germline V gene are SGHRS and YFSETQ. The CDR3 reads CASSLGTGLRETQYF. Here the CDR3 DNA reads TGCGCCAGCAGCTTGGGGACAGGGCTGAGAGAGACCCAGTACTTC.